What follows is one TCR beta chain and its context. V lost 6 bases, J lost 5 bases, and 7 bases stayed unmatched. CDR1 is SNHLY and CDR2 is FYNNEI in the germline V gene. The CDR3 is 16 residues long. The data were taken from a study of OX40 agonist ivuxolimab in advanced cancers. Sequencing was performed with immunoSEQ multiplex PCR; in TCRdb, only in-frame clones are kept and a portion is missing. The table includes approximately 19,000 clones, around 80% detected once. The chain links TRBV2 to TRBJ2-2; 12 positions agree with TRBD2. The clonotype comes from an adult with an advanced solid tumor such as melanoma, head and neck, liver or kidney cancer. The sequenced sample was CD4+ or CD8+ T cells sorted from blood, obtained in a trial of the OX40 agonist ivuxolimab. CDR3: CASRASSGRGTGELFF. The DNA for the CDR3 is TGTGCCAGCAGAGCATCTAGCGGGAGGGGGACCGGGGAGCTGTTTTTT.